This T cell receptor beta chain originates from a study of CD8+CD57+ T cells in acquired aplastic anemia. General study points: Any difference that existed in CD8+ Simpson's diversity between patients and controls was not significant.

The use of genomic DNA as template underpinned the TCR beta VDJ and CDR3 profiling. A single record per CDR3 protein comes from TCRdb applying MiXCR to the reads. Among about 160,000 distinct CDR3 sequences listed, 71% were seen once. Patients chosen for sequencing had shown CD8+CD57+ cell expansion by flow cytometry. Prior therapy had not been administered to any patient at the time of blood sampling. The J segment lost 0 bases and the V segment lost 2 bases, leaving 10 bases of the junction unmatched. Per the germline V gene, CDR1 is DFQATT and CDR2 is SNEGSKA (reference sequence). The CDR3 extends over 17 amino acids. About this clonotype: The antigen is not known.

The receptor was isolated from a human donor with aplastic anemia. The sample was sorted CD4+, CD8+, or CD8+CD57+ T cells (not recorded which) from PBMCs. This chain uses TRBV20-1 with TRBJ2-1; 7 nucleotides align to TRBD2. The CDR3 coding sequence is TGCAGTGCTAGAATGTCCAGCGGGATAAGCTCCTACAATGAGCAGTTCTTC. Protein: CSARMSSGISSYNEQFF.